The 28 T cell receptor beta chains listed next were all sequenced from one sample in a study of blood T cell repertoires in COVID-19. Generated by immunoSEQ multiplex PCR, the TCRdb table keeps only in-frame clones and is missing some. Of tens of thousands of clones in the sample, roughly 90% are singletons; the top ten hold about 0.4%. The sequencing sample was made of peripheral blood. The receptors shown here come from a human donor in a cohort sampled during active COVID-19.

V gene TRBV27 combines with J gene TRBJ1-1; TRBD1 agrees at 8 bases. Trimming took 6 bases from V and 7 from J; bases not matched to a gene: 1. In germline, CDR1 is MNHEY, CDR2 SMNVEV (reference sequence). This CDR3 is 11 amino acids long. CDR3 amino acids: CASRTGVEAFF. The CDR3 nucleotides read TGTGCCAGCAGGACAGGGGTTGAAGCTTTCTTT.

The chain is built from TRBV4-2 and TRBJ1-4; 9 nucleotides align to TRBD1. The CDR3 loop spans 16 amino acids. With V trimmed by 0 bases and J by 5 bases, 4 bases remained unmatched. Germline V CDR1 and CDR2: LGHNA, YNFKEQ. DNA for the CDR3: TGTGCCAGCAGCCAAGAGGGAGGGACAGGGAATGAAAAACTGTTTTTT. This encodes CASSQEGGTGNEKLFF.

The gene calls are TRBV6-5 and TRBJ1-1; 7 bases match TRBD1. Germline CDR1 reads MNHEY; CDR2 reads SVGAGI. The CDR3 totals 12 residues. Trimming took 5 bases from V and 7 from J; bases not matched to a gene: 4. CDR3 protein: CASSNWDSEAFF. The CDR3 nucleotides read TGTGCCAGCAGTAACTGGGACAGTGAAGCTTTCTTT.

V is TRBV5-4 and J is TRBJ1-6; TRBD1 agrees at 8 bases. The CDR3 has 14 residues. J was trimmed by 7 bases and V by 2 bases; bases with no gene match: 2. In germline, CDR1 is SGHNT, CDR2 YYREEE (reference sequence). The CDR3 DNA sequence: TGTGCCAGCAGCTTTTCAGGGGGCAATTCACCCCTCCACTTT. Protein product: CASSFSGGNSPLHF.

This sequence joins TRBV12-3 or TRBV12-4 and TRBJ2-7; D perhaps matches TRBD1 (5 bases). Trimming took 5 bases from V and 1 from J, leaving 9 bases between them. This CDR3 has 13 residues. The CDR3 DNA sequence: TGTGCCAGCAGTATTGACAGTTCCTACGAGCAGTACTTC. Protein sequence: CASSIDSSYEQYF.

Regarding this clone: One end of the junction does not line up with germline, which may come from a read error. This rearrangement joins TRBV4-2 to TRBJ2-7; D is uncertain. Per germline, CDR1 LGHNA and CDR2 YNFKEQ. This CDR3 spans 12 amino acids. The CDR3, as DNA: TGTGCCAGCAGCCAAGGATTGTCAGAAAGGAGCTTC. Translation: CASSQGLSERSF.

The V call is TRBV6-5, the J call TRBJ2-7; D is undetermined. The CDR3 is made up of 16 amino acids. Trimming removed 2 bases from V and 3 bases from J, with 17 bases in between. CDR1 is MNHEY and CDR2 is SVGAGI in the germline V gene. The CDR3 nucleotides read TGTGCCAGCAGTTACGGGCAGGATAATACAGACTACGAGCAGTACTTC. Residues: CASSYGQDNTDYEQYF.

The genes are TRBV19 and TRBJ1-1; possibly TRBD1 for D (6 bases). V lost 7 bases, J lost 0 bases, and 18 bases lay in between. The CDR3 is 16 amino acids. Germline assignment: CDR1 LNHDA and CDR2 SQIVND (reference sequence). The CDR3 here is CASTPPGTKLNTEAFF. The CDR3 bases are TGTGCCAGTACCCCCCCGGGGACAAAATTGAACACTGAAGCTTTCTTT.

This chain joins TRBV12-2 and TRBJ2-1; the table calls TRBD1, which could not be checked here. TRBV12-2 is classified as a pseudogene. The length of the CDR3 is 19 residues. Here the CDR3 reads CASRLNPRDRGVWYNEQFF. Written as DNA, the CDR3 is TGTGCAAGTCGCTTAAATCCGCGCGACAGGGGGGTATGGTACAATGAGCAGTTCTTC.

CDR3 DNA: TGTGCCAGCAGTTACCGTTTCCGGGACAGGTCCTCGTGGAACTATGGCTACACCTTC. This sequence encodes CASSYRFRDRSSWNYGYTF. This rearrangement joins TRBV6-2 or TRBV6-3 to TRBJ1-2; 8 bases match TRBD1. This CDR3 is built from 19 residues. Germline V gene sequence: CDR1 MNHEY, CDR2 SVGEGT. V lost 2 bases, J lost 2 bases, and 16 bases stayed unmatched.

The CDR3 DNA follows: TGTGCCAGCAGCCACAGAGGGGGAGCCGGAAACACCATATATTTT. Encoded protein: CASSHRGGAGNTIYF. The chain couples TRBV14 to TRBJ1-3; possibly TRBD1 for D (6 bases). Germline V lookup: CDR1 SGHDN, CDR2 FVKESK. Trimming stripped 3 bases from V and 4 bases from J, with 13 bases between. This CDR3 is 15 amino acids long.

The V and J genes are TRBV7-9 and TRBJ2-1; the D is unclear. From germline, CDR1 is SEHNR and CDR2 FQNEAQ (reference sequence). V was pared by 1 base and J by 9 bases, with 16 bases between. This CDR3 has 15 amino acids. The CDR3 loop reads CASSLVLGTGSEQFF. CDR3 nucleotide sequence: TGTGCCAGCAGCTTAGTCTTGGGCACTGGTTCTGAGCAGTTCTTC.

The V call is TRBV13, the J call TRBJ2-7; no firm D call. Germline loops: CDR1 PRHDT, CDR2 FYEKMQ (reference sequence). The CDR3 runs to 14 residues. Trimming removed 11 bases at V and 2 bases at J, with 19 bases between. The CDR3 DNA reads TGTGCCCCCCCCCGTGTCAGGCGAACCTACGAGCAGTACTTC. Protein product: CAPPRVRRTYEQYF. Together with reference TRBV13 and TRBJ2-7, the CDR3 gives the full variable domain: AAGVIQSPRHLIKEKRETATLKCYPIPRHDTVYWYQQGPGQDPQFLISFYEKMQSDKGSIPDRFSAQQFSDYHSELNMSSLELGDSALYFCAPPRVRRTYEQYFGPGTRLTVT.

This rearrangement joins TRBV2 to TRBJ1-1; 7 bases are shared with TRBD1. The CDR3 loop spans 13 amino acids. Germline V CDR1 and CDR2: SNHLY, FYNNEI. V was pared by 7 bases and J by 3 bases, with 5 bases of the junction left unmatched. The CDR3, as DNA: TGTGCCAGCAAACAGGGGTTCTACACTGAAGCTTTCTTT. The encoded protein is CASKQGFYTEAFF.

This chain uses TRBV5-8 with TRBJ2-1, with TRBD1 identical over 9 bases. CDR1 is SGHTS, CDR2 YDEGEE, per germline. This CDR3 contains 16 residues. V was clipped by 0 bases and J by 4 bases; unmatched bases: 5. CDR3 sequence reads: CASSLAGGTGYNEQFF. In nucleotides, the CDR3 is TGTGCCAGCAGCTTGGCTGGGGGGACAGGGTACAATGAGCAGTTCTTC.

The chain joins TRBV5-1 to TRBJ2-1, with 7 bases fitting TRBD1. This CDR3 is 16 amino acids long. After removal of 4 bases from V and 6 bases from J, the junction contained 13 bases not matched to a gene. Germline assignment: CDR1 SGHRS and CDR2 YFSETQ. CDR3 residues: CASSNNIDRVGNEQFF. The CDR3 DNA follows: TGCGCCAGCAGCAACAACATAGACAGGGTTGGCAATGAGCAGTTCTTC.

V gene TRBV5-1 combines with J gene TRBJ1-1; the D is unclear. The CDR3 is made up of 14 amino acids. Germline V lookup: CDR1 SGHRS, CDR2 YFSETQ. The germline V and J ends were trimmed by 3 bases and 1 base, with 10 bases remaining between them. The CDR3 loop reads CASSWQTANTEAFF. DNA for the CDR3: TGCGCCAGCAGCTGGCAAACAGCGAACACTGAAGCTTTCTTT.

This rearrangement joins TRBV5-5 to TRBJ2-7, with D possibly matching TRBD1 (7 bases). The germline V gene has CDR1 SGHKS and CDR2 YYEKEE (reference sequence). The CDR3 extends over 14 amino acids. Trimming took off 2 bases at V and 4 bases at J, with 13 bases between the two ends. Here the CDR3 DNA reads TGTGCCAGCAGCTTTTCGACAGGGACTTACGAGCAGTACTTC. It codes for CASSFSTGTYEQYF.

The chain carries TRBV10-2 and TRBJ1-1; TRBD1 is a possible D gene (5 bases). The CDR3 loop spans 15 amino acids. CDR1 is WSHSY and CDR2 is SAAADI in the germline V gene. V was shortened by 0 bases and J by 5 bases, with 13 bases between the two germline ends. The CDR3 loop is CASSESSTSGTEAFF. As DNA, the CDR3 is TGCGCCAGCAGTGAGTCTAGCACCTCAGGGACTGAAGCTTTCTTT.

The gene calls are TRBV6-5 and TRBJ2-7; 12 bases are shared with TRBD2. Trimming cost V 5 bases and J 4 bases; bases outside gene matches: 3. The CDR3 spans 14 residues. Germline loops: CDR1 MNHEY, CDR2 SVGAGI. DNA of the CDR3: TGTGCCAGCAGTCCAGGACTAGCGGGATACGAGCAGTACTTC. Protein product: CASSPGLAGYEQYF.

CDR3 DNA sequence: TGCGCCAGCAGTTCGGACAGGGGACTAACTGAAGCTTTCTTT. Its protein is CASSSDRGLTEAFF. This chain connects TRBV4-1 to TRBJ1-1, with 9 bases that match TRBD1. In germline, CDR1 is MGHRA, CDR2 YSYEKL. CDR3 length: 14 residues. Trimming took 6 bases from V and 5 from J; bases not matched to a gene: 7.

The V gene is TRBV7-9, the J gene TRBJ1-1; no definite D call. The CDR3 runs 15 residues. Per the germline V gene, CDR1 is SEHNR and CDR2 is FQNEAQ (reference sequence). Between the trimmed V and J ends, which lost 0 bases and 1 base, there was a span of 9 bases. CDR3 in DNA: TGTGCCAGCAGCTTAGCGGGAGGGCCGAACACTGAAGCTTTCTTT. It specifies CASSLAGGPNTEAFF.

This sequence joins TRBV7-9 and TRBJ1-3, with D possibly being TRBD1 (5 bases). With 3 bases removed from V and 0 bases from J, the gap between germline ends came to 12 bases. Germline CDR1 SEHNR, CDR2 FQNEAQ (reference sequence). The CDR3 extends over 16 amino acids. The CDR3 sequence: CASSLGPRLSGNTIYF. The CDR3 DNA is TGTGCCAGCAGCTTGGGGCCCAGGCTCTCTGGAAACACCATATATTTT.

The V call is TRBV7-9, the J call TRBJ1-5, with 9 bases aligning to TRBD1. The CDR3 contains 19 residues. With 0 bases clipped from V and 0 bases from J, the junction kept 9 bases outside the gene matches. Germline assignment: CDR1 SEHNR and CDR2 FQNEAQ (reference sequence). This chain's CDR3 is CASSLAAGTGSYSNQPQHF. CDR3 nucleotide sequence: TGTGCCAGCAGCTTAGCGGCCGGGACAGGGTCTTATAGCAATCAGCCCCAGCATTTT.

The CDR3 region has the DNA TGTGCCAGCAGCCACTTCCGGGGGATGTACACTGAAGCTTTCTTT. Protein product: CASSHFRGMYTEAFF. This sequence joins TRBV7-9 and TRBJ1-1; TRBD1 is a possible D gene (5 bases). Trimming took off 5 bases at V and 3 bases at J, with 16 bases between the two ends. The CDR3 is 15 residues long. Germline V CDR1 and CDR2: SEHNR, FQNEAQ (reference sequence).

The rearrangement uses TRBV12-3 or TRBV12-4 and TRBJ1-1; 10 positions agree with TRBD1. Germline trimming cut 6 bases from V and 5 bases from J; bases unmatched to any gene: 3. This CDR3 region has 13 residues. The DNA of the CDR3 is TGTGCCAGCAGCAAGGACAGGGGGACTGAAGCTTTCTTT. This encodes CASSKDRGTEAFF.

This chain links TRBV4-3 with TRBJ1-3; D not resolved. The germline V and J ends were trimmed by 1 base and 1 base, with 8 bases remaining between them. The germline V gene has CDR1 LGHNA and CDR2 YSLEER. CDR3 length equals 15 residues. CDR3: CASSQVGGSGNTIYF. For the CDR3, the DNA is TGCGCCAGCAGCCAAGTTGGAGGTTCTGGAAACACCATATATTTT.

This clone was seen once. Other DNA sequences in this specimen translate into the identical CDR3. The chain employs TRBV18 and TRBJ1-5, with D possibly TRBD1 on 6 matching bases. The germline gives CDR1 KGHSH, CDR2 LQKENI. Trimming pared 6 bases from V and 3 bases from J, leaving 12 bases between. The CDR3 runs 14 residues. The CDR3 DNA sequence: TGTGCCAGCTCCCCCGGACAGTCCAATCAGCCCCAGCATTTT. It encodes CASSPGQSNQPQHF.